This T cell receptor (beta chain) emerged from a study of blood T cell repertoires in COVID-19. Study in general: Acute-phase and convalescent COVID-19 samples originated in the United States, Italy and Spain. PBMCs, B-cell-depleted T cells, or T cells provided the cDNA or gDNA that made up the material.

Original methodology: Reference gene primer amplification yielded estimated nucleated cell counts. Data came from immunoSEQ multiplex PCR; TCRdb stores just in-frame clones and leaves some out. Clone size and the V and J calls come from that table; the DNA yielded D and trimming. The repertoire holds over 200,000 clones, with over 70% as singletons. This CDR3 is 15 amino acids long. V shed 10 bases and J shed 0 bases, with 13 bases lying between them. Germline V gene data show CDR1 as MNHEY and CDR2 as SMNVEV (reference sequence). Sequenced input: peripheral blood. J is TRBJ2-6 and V is TRBV27, with D possibly matching TRBD2 (6 bases). The receptor's source is a man aged 35 to 55 with active or convalescent COVID-19. The CDR3 nucleotides read TGTGCCACCAGGCGGGGCAGCTCTGGGGCCAACGTCCTGACTTTC. Translating it yields CATRRGSSGANVLTF.